This TCR beta chain was found in a study of regulatory T cells in long-lasting Graves disease. Notes on this clonotype: Antigen: not known.

Study-wide results and limits: Analyses excluded thyroid tissue, covering peripheral blood alone.

The time point is: persistent/refractory GD, antithyroid drugs over 5 years with positive TRAb. RNA extracted from PBMCs served as the sequencing template. Each patient gave 7.5 to 9 milliliters of EDTA-anticoagulated peripheral blood. Germline-derived CDR1 and CDR2 are SEHNR and FQNEAQ (reference sequence). With 0 bases removed from V and 8 bases from J, the gap between germline ends came to 10 bases. This CDR3 has 13 residues. Libraries of TCR beta came from iRepertoire HTBI primers plus Arm-PCR of CDR3 regions. TCRdb passed the multiplex PCR reads through MiXCR, listing each CDR3 protein once. The data show roughly 400,000 distinct CDR3 sequences, with roughly 21% seen just once and 14% held by the top ten.

This TCR came from a female donor with Graves disease. The chain carries TRBV7-9 and TRBJ1-2, with D unclear. The sample here was peripheral blood mononuclear cells (PBMCs), taken when the disease was refractory, from a patient treated with antithyroid drugs. The CDR3 region is CASSLAYEPGYTF. CDR3 sequence (DNA): TGTGCCAGCAGCTTAGCGTATGAGCCCGGCTACACCTTC.